This entry lists 25 T cell receptor beta chains sequenced from one sample in a study of blood T cell repertoires in COVID-19. Produced via immunoSEQ multiplex PCR; TCRdb's table is partial and in-frame only. This sample has roughly 180,000 clones, with about 81% found just once. The sequencing sample was made of peripheral blood. These receptors came from a woman of 80 years or more with COVID-19, enrolled during active disease.

This sequence joins TRBV27 and TRBJ1-2; D is possibly TRBD1 (6 bases). The CDR3 length is 15 residues. V was trimmed by 6 bases and J by 0 bases, leaving 14 bases between them. Per the germline V gene, CDR1 is MNHEY and CDR2 is SMNVEV (reference sequence). The CDR3 nucleotides read TGTGCCAGCAGATTCCGGACAGTAGCTAACTATGGCTACACCTTC. This codes for CASRFRTVANYGYTF.

The CDR3 DNA reads as TGCGCCAGCAGCCAAACCGGTAGCAGGGGGTTCACAGATACGCAGTATTTT. Residues: CASSQTGSRGFTDTQYF. The rearrangement links TRBV4-1 to TRBJ2-3; TRBD1 aligns across 7 bases. With V trimmed by 2 bases and J by 2 bases, 10 bases remained unmatched. Germline-derived CDR1 and CDR2 are MGHRA and YSYEKL. The CDR3 has 17 amino acids.

This clone turned up a few times. V and J are TRBV3-1 (or the pseudogene TRBV3-2) and TRBJ1-5; D unresolved. The CDR3 is 16 amino acids. V was pared by 0 bases and J by 0 bases, with 9 bases between. Looked up from germline, CDR1 is LGHDT and CDR2 is YNNKEL (reference sequence). The CDR3 coding sequence is TGTGCCAGCAGCCAAGACGTTCCGGGTAGCAATCAGCCCCAGCATTTT. Its protein product is CASSQDVPGSNQPQHF.

The genes are TRBV30 and TRBJ2-3; TRBD2 is a possible D gene (7 bases). The germline V gene encodes CDR1 GTSNPN and CDR2 SVGIG (reference sequence). Deletions cut 0 bases from V and 6 bases from J, with 13 bases between. This CDR3 contains 14 residues. CDR3: CAWSVGGAGDTQYF. The CDR3 DNA sequence: TGTGCCTGGAGTGTAGGGGGGGCAGGGGATACGCAGTATTTT.

The chain carries TRBV28 and TRBJ2-7; D perhaps matches TRBD1 (6 bases). The CDR3 has 11 residues. CDR1 is MDHEN, CDR2 SYDVKM, per germline. The germline V and J ends were trimmed by 6 bases and 8 bases, with 11 bases remaining between them. The CDR3 region has the DNA TGTGCCAGCAGCCCGACAGGTCAGCAGTACTTC. Its translation: CASSPTGQQYF.

This chain joins TRBV7-8 and TRBJ2-5; the match to TRBD1 covers 8 bases. The CDR3 loop spans 15 amino acids. With 4 bases clipped from V and 2 bases from J, the junction kept 6 bases outside the gene matches. Germline CDR1 is SGHVS and CDR2 is FQNEAQ. As DNA, the CDR3 is TGTGCCAGCAGCTCACGGACAGGGTGGCAAGAGACCCAGTACTTC. Its translation is CASSSRTGWQETQYF. Complete variable domain (other parts from reference TRBV7-8 and TRBJ2-5): GAGVSQSPRYKVAKRGQDVALRCDPISGHVSLFWYQQALGQGPEFLTYFQNEAQLDKSGLPSDRFFAERPEGSVSTLKIQRTQQEDSAVYLCASSSRTGWQETQYFGPGTRLLVL.

The gene calls are TRBV2 and TRBJ1-2; 9 bases match TRBD1. There are 15 residues in the CDR3. J gave up 8 bases and V 5 bases, and 12 bases lay outside the gene matches. CDR1 and CDR2 (germline): SNHLY, FYNNEI. The CDR3 is CASSYRTGEGGGYTF. DNA of the CDR3: TGTGCCAGCAGTTACCGGACAGGGGAAGGGGGAGGCTACACCTTC.

The rearrangement joins TRBV19 to TRBJ2-3; a weak D match, TRBD1 (5 bases). Trimming removed 5 bases at V and 3 bases at J, with 15 bases between. Germline CDR1 LNHDA, CDR2 SQIVND (reference sequence). The CDR3 runs 15 residues. The CDR3 sequence is CASSVGRVETDTQYF. The CDR3 nucleotides are TGTGCCAGTAGTGTAGGCAGGGTAGAAACAGATACGCAGTATTTT.

This clone has only a few counts. The V and J genes are TRBV2 and TRBJ1-5; no firm D call. V lost 6 bases and J 1 base, leaving 13 bases between the germline ends. Germline CDR1 is SNHLY and CDR2 is FYNNEI. The CDR3 covers 15 residues. The CDR3 DNA reads as TGTGCCAGCAGAGGTCAGAGACTAAGCAATCAGCCCCAGCATTTT. Its protein product is CASRGQRLSNQPQHF. The variable domain in full, with the rest retrieved from reference TRBV2 and TRBJ1-5, is EPEVTQTPSHQVTQMGQEVILRCVPISNHLYFYWYRQILGQKVEFLVSFYNNEISEKSEIFDDQFSVERPDGSNFTLKIRSTKLEDSAMYFCASRGQRLSNQPQHFGDGTRLSIL.

The CDR3 loop reads CASRRSSGANVLTF. The CDR3 DNA sequence: TGTGCCAGCCGGCGGAGCTCTGGGGCCAACGTCCTGACTTTC. The chain carries TRBV7-2 and TRBJ2-6; the D is unclear. Trimming left V 8 bases short and J 0 bases short, with 8 bases between. The CDR3 length is 14 residues. Germline CDR1 and CDR2: SGHTA and FQGNSA.

J is TRBJ1-4 and V is TRBV5-1; 7 bases line up with TRBD1. The V gene's germline CDR1 is SGHRS and CDR2 YFSETQ. CDR3 length: 14 amino acids. Unmatched junction bases numbered 6, after V lost 3 bases and J lost 7 bases. CDR3 DNA sequence: TGCGCCAGCAGCTCCAGACAGGGTGGTGAAAAACTGTTTTTT. Its protein is CASSSRQGGEKLFF. The full variable domain, with the rest looked up from reference TRBV5-1 and TRBJ1-4, is KAGVTQTPRYLIKTRGQQVTLSCSPISGHRSVSWYQQTPGQGLQFLFEYFSETQRNKGNFPGRFSGRQFSNSRSEMNVSTLELGDSALYLCASSSRQGGEKLFFGSGTQLSVL.

This chain uses TRBV24-1 with TRBJ2-1; D is perhaps TRBD1 (6 bases). The CDR3 is made up of 12 amino acids. CDR1 KGHDR and CDR2 SFDVKD come from the germline V gene. Trimming left V 9 bases short and J 1 base short, with 6 bases between. The CDR3 DNA is TGTGCCACCGGGACATCCTACAATGAGCAGTTCTTC. Protein: CATGTSYNEQFF.

The V gene is TRBV12-5, the J gene TRBJ2-3; 11 positions agree with TRBD2. Unmatched junction bases numbered 4, after V lost 3 bases and J lost 2 bases. The CDR3 covers 16 residues. Germline V lookup: CDR1 LGHNT, CDR2 FRNRAP. CDR3 residues: CASGFTTSGNTDTQYF. DNA of the CDR3: TGTGCTAGTGGTTTCACGACTAGCGGGAACACAGATACGCAGTATTTT. Looking up the rest from reference TRBV12-5 and TRBJ2-3 gives the full variable domain: DARVTQTPRHKVTEMGQEVTMRCQPILGHNTVFWYRQTMMQGLELLAYFRNRAPLDDSGMPKDRFSAEMPDATLATLKIQPSEPRDSAVYFCASGFTTSGNTDTQYFGPGTRLTVL.

This clone was found a few times. The rearrangement uses TRBV18 and TRBJ2-3; D is possibly TRBD1 (6 bases). The CDR3 extends over 16 amino acids. V was trimmed by 6 bases and J by 2 bases, leaving 18 bases between them. Germline CDR1 is KGHSH and CDR2 is LQKENI. The CDR3 DNA is TGTGCCAGCTCCCAAACCGGGACAATCTACACAGATACGCAGTATTTT. Amino acids: CASSQTGTIYTDTQYF.

This chain links TRBV21-1 with TRBJ1-5; the table assigns TRBD1, which was not confirmed against the DNA. TRBV21-1 is an annotated pseudogene. The CDR3 extends over 18 amino acids. As DNA, the CDR3 is TGTGCCAGCAGCAAATCCGACCTCGGACAGGGGGACAATCAGCCCCAGCATTTT. Its translation: CASSKSDLGQGDNQPQHF.

This clone was seen a handful of times. J is TRBJ1-4 and V is TRBV5-5, with a possible D match to TRBD1 (5 bases). Trimming cost V 2 bases and J 8 bases, with 16 bases left between them. There are 15 residues in the CDR3. The V gene's germline CDR1 is SGHKS and CDR2 YYEKEE (reference sequence). This chain's CDR3 is CASSFGGGVDEKLFF. DNA for the CDR3: TGTGCCAGCAGCTTCGGTGGAGGGGTAGACGAAAAACTGTTTTTT.

Turning to this clone: Being one base from a much bigger clone, this may be a read error. The sample holds other DNA sequences that translate to the same CDR3. The chain recombines TRBV27 with TRBJ1-1; D not certain. Germline-derived CDR1 and CDR2 are MNHEY and SMNVEV (reference sequence). The germline V and J ends were trimmed by 2 bases and 1 base, with 5 bases remaining between them. The CDR3 is 13 amino acids. CDR3 amino acids: CASSLGRNTEAFF. Written as DNA, the CDR3 is TGTGCCAGCAGTTTAGGCAGGAACACTGAAGCTTTCTTT.

The chain couples TRBV29-1 to TRBJ2-5; 10 bases align to TRBD2. The length of the CDR3 is 15 residues. The V segment lost 1 base and the J segment 4 bases; nucleotides outside the gene matches: 6. Germline CDR1 and CDR2: SQVTM and ANQGSEA. Written as DNA, the CDR3 is TGCAGCGTTGAAGGTTTTAGCGGGGGGTTAGAGACCCAGTACTTC. As protein: CSVEGFSGGLETQYF. Together with reference TRBV29-1 and TRBJ2-5, the CDR3 gives the full variable domain: SAVISQKPSRDICQRGTSLTIQCQVDSQVTMMFWYRQQPGQSLTLIATANQGSEATYESGFVIDKFPISRPNLTFSTLTVSNMSPEDSSIYLCSVEGFSGGLETQYFGPGTRLLVL.

The rearrangement links TRBV29-1 to TRBJ1-2; 8 nucleotides match TRBD1. The CDR3 runs 14 residues. Germline CDR1 SQVTM, CDR2 ANQGSEA. V dropped 6 bases and J dropped 2; count of bases not matched to a gene: 8. DNA of the CDR3: TGCAGCGTCCCCGGACAGGGTCCCAACTATGGCTACACCTTC. It translates to CSVPGQGPNYGYTF.

The J gene is TRBJ1-4, the V gene TRBV19; weak D call: TRBD1 (6 bases). The CDR3 has 15 amino acids. Per the germline V gene, CDR1 is LNHDA and CDR2 is SQIVND (reference sequence). The V end lost 5 bases, the J end lost 2 bases, and 12 bases lay between the germline ends. The CDR3 DNA reads as TGTGCCAGTAGTTGGCAGGGGATGACTAATGAAAAACTGTTTTTT. Amino acids: CASSWQGMTNEKLFF.

V gene TRBV6-5 combines with J gene TRBJ1-3, with D uncertain. V lost 6 bases and J lost 0, with 12 bases in between. Germline V lookup: CDR1 MNHEY, CDR2 SVGAGI. This CDR3 is 15 amino acids long. The CDR3 is CASSPFRSSGNTIYF. CDR3 nucleotide sequence: TGTGCCAGCAGCCCGTTTCGGAGCTCTGGAAACACCATATATTTT.

The chain couples TRBV7-8 to TRBJ2-7; 14 nucleotides align to TRBD2. Germline V gene lookup returns CDR1 SGHVS and CDR2 FQNEAQ. V trimming: 1 base; J trimming: 4 bases; junction bases outside the gene matches: 12. The CDR3 consists of 19 residues. The CDR3 loop is CASSLVTGTSGRRSYEQYF. CDR3 sequence (DNA): TGTGCCAGCAGCTTAGTCACCGGGACTAGCGGGAGAAGATCTTACGAGCAGTACTTC.

This clone was seen a handful of times. V gene TRBV5-5 combines with J gene TRBJ1-5; 8 bases match TRBD1. The V gene end was trimmed by 4 bases and the J gene end by 7 bases; junction bases not matched to a gene: 4. The germline CDR1 and CDR2 sequences are SGHKS and YYEKEE (reference sequence). The CDR3 is made up of 13 amino acids. In nucleotides, the CDR3 is TGTGCCAGCAGCGCGACAGGGGAGCAGCCCCAGCATTTT. Translating it yields CASSATGEQPQHF.

This clone was counted only a few times. The chain links TRBV18 to TRBJ2-7, with TRBD1 matching 8 bases. Germline V gene lookup returns CDR1 KGHSH and CDR2 LQKENI. The CDR3 consists of 14 residues. V lost 3 bases to trimming and J lost 3 bases; unmatched junction nucleotides: 4. The CDR3 loop reads CASSPDRAVYEQYF. The CDR3 DNA is TGTGCCAGCTCACCGGACAGGGCCGTCTACGAGCAGTACTTC.

This chain connects TRBV28 to TRBJ2-3; 13 bases agree with TRBD2. Trimming took 6 bases from V and 4 from J; bases not matched to a gene: 7. The CDR3 sequence is 16 residues long. The germline V gene encodes CDR1 MDHEN and CDR2 SYDVKM. The CDR3 DNA reads as TGTGCCAGCAGGAGGACTAGCGGGAGCCTTCCAGATACGCAGTATTTT. This gives the protein CASRRTSGSLPDTQYF.